One and the same sample provided the 6 T cell receptor beta chains below, sequenced in a study of blood T cell repertoires in COVID-19. The table came from immunoSEQ multiplex PCR; TCRdb's copy has only in-frame clones and leaves some out. The sample includes roughly 130,000 clones, about 85% of them seen just once. The sample consisted of peripheral blood. The source of these receptors is a woman in her 70s with COVID-19, enrolled during active disease.

V usage is TRBV5-1 and J usage is TRBJ2-7; tentatively, D is TRBD1 (5 bases). The CDR3 has 14 amino acids. Trimming took 0 bases from V and 2 from J, leaving 9 bases between them. CDR1 SGHRS and CDR2 YFSETQ come from the germline V gene. This CDR3 is CASSLGTPTYEQYF. CDR3 nucleotides: TGCGCCAGCAGCTTGGGGACACCGACCTACGAGCAGTACTTC.

The chain joins TRBV27 to TRBJ1-2; TRBD1 agrees at 10 bases. The CDR3 is made up of 14 amino acids. V gave up 5 bases and J gave up 7 bases; unmatched junction bases: 7. The V gene's germline CDR1 is MNHEY and CDR2 SMNVEV (reference sequence). CDR3 nucleotides: TGTGCCAGCAGTCCGGGACAGGGGCGGGGTGGCTACACCTTC. This gives the protein CASSPGQGRGGYTF.

This clone was detected ten times or more. V is TRBV5-1 and J is TRBJ2-2, with D possibly TRBD1 on 5 matching bases. The germline V gene has CDR1 SGHRS and CDR2 YFSETQ. The CDR3 contains 15 residues. V lost 4 bases and J 6 bases, leaving 16 bases between the germline ends. DNA of the CDR3: TGCGCCAGCAGCCCGCACAGGCCGGCGGCCGGGGAGCTGTTTTTT. Protein product: CASSPHRPAAGELFF.

The chain recombines TRBV20-1 with TRBJ1-1; D not certain. V lost 6 bases, J lost 6 bases, and 8 bases lay in between. The length of the CDR3 is 10 residues. Germline V lookup: CDR1 DFQATT, CDR2 SNEGSKA (reference sequence). The chain's CDR3 is CSAGRAEAFF. The CDR3 nucleotides read TGCAGTGCGGGCCGAGCTGAAGCTTTCTTT.

This clone showed up just once. The genes are TRBV19 and TRBJ2-2; tentative D call: TRBD1 (6 bases). V dropped 1 base and J dropped 6 bases, with 9 bases sitting between them. Germline V gene data show CDR1 as LNHDA and CDR2 as SQIVND (reference sequence). This CDR3 spans 14 amino acids. CDR3 amino acids: CASSIVRGAGELFF. CDR3 coding DNA: TGTGCCAGTAGTATAGTCAGGGGTGCCGGGGAGCTGTTTTTT.

The chain couples TRBV27 to TRBJ1-1, with D possibly matching TRBD1 (5 bases). This CDR3 region has 17 residues. V was trimmed by 3 bases and J by 0 bases, leaving 17 bases between them. Germline V gene lookup returns CDR1 MNHEY and CDR2 SMNVEV (reference sequence). The CDR3 coding sequence is TGTGCCAGCAGTTTTTTGCCGGGGGACTCAATGAACACTGAAGCTTTCTTT. Its translation: CASSFLPGDSMNTEAFF.